Following are 10 T cell receptor beta chains from one sample sequenced in a study of blood T cell repertoires in COVID-19. TCRdb's copy holds only in-frame clones and misses some; the assay was immunoSEQ multiplex PCR. The sample shows 40,000 to 55,000 clones, roughly four fifths of them seen only once. Sequencing input: peripheral blood. The receptors originated from a human donor in a cohort sampled during active COVID-19.

V usage is TRBV29-1 and J usage is TRBJ2-5; TRBD2 matches at 7 bases. The V and J ends lost 7 bases and 7 bases, in that order; junction bases with no gene match: 24. The CDR3 extends over 17 amino acids. Germline V CDR1 and CDR2: SQVTM, ANQGSEA. CDR3 protein: CSARTPRGDLTLRTQYF. As DNA, the CDR3 is TGCAGCGCCCGAACTCCCCGGGGGGACCTTACTTTACGGACCCAGTACTTC. Looking up the rest from reference TRBV29-1 and TRBJ2-5 gives the full variable domain: SAVISQKPSRDICQRGTSLTIQCQVDSQVTMMFWYRQQPGQSLTLIATANQGSEATYESGFVIDKFPISRPNLTFSTLTVSNMSPEDSSIYLCSARTPRGDLTLRTQYFGPGTRLLVL.

This clone was recorded only once. The chain links TRBV3-1 (or the pseudogene TRBV3-2) to TRBJ2-1, with D possibly TRBD2 on 5 matching bases. The germline V and J ends were trimmed by 1 base and 4 bases, with 14 bases remaining between them. CDR1 and CDR2 from the germline V gene are LGHDT and YNNKEL (reference sequence). The CDR3 consists of 16 residues. DNA for the CDR3: TGTGCCAGCAGCCAAGGGACGCGGGTGGGGTACAATGAGCAGTTCTTC. Translation: CASSQGTRVGYNEQFF.

The gene calls are TRBV13 and TRBJ1-2; D unclear. The length of the CDR3 is 14 residues. CDR1 and CDR2 from the germline V gene are PRHDT and FYEKMQ (reference sequence). V shed 3 bases and J shed 0 bases, with 8 bases lying between them. Written as DNA, the CDR3 is TGTGCCAGCAGCTTCGGGGAAGCTAACTATGGCTACACCTTC. Translation gives CASSFGEANYGYTF. Full variable domain (outside the CDR3, taken from reference TRBV13 and TRBJ1-2): AAGVIQSPRHLIKEKRETATLKCYPIPRHDTVYWYQQGPGQDPQFLISFYEKMQSDKGSIPDRFSAQQFSDYHSELNMSSLELGDSALYFCASSFGEANYGYTFGSGTRLTVV.

This clone was seen a single time. This chain links TRBV29-1 with TRBJ2-7, with TRBD1 matching over 12 bases. CDR3 size: 16 residues. Per the germline V gene, CDR1 is SQVTM and CDR2 is ANQGSEA. With V trimmed by 4 bases and J by 5 bases, 12 bases remained unmatched. CDR3 in amino acids: CSVGEPGTGGWNEQYF. CDR3 bases: TGCAGCGTTGGCGAACCTGGGACAGGGGGCTGGAACGAGCAGTACTTC.

J is TRBJ2-1 and V is TRBV24-1; 9 bases map to TRBD2. Germline loops: CDR1 KGHDR, CDR2 SFDVKD. The CDR3 length is 16 residues. The J segment lost 0 bases and the V segment lost 4 bases, leaving 3 bases of the junction unmatched. CDR3 DNA sequence: TGTGCCACCAGTGACTTTAGCGGGAGCTCCTACAATGAGCAGTTCTTC. The encoded protein is CATSDFSGSSYNEQFF.

V usage is TRBV6-6 and J usage is TRBJ2-3; perhaps TRBD2 as D (6 bases). The CDR3 spans 15 residues. Looked up from germline, CDR1 is MNHNY and CDR2 is SVGAGI (reference sequence). V was shortened by 6 bases and J by 3 bases, with 16 bases between the two germline ends. The CDR3 spells CASRWGGKGTDTQYF. The CDR3 bases are TGTGCCAGCAGGTGGGGCGGGAAAGGGACAGATACGCAGTATTTT.

The chain joins TRBV7-2 to TRBJ2-3; D may be TRBD2 (5 bases). The CDR3 contains 12 residues. CDR1 and CDR2 from the germline V gene are SGHTA and FQGNSA. Trimming took 4 bases from V and 8 from J, leaving 10 bases between them. CDR3 region: CASSSLATTQYF. CDR3 DNA sequence: TGTGCCAGCAGCTCGCTAGCAACTACGCAGTATTTT.

The genes are TRBV6-5 and TRBJ1-2, with 11 bases fitting TRBD1. Germline V gene lookup returns CDR1 MNHEY and CDR2 SVGAGI. The CDR3 extends over 15 amino acids. Trimming at V came to 6 bases and at J to 4 bases, leaving 7 bases not matched to a gene. CDR3 amino acids: CASSPRTGGSYGYTF. CDR3 coding DNA: TGTGCCAGCAGCCCCAGGACAGGGGGCAGCTATGGCTACACCTTC.

The chain uses TRBV4-1 and TRBJ1-1; possible D gene TRBD1, 6 bases. Germline CDR1 reads MGHRA; CDR2 reads YSYEKL. The CDR3 contains 14 residues. Deletions cut 8 bases from V and 1 base from J, with 14 bases between. The CDR3 is CASRRGGPNTEAFF. CDR3 sequence (DNA): TGCGCCAGCCGGAGGGGGGGGCCGAACACTGAAGCTTTCTTT.

This clone was observed a few times. The DNA for the CDR3 is TGTGCCAGCAGTTCGGCCCAGGGTGGTTCAATCAATGAGCAGTTCTTC. This codes for CASSSAQGGSINEQFF. This chain uses TRBV6-6 with TRBJ2-1, with TRBD1 as a possible D gene (5 bases). This CDR3 comprises 16 residues. Trimming removed 4 bases from V and 6 bases from J, with 19 bases in between. The germline V gene encodes CDR1 MNHNY and CDR2 SVGAGI (reference sequence).